The present TCR beta chain was sequenced within a study of Graves' ophthalmopathy and Graves' hyperthyroidism. TCR beta CDR3 amplification used RNA transcripts. First-round RT-PCR with HTBI primers preceded a second-round multiplex PCR. Each CDR3 protein gets one entry after TCRdb re-called the multiplex PCR reads with MiXCR. The repertoire holds 500,000 to 600,000 distinct CDR3 sequences, approximately 35% seen once, with 4% to 5% in the top ten. Trimming stripped 0 bases from V and 6 bases from J, with 9 bases between. This CDR3 is built from 14 residues. Germline V gene lookup returns CDR1 PRHDT and CDR2 FYEKMQ (reference sequence). This clonotype came up many times.

The genes are TRBV13 and TRBJ1-5, with D possibly matching TRBD1 (6 bases). The sequence derives from an adult man with Graves' hyperthyroidism. The material sequenced was peripheral blood or thyroid tissue (not recorded which). In DNA, the CDR3 is TGTGCCAGCAGCTTAGGACAGGGAAGTCAGCCCCAGCATTTT. Its translation is CASSLGQGSQPQHF.